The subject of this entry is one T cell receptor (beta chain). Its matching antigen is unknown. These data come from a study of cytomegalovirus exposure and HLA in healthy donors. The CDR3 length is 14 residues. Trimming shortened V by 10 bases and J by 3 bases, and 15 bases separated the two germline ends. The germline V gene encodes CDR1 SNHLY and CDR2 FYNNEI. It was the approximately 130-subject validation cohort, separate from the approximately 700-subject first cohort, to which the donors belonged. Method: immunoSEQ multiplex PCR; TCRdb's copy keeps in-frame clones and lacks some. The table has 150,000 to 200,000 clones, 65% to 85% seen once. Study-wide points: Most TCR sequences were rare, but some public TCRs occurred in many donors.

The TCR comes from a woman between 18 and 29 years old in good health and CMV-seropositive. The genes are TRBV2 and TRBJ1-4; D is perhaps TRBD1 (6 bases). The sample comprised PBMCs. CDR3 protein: CANRPGQANEKLFF. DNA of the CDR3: TGTGCCAACCGACCGGGACAAGCTAATGAAAAACTGTTTTTT.